What follows are 8 T cell receptor beta chains derived from one specimen sequenced in a study of shared clonotypes between healthy human individuals. TCRdb keeps only in-frame clones here, not all; method: immunoSEQ multiplex PCR. The table has roughly 1.4 million clones, about 98.5% seen once. The specimen was naive CD4+ T cells sorted from blood. Stated subset: CD45RA+ positively selected. The receptor source for this set is a young man in good health.

The chain combines TRBV5-1 with TRBJ2-7; 7 nucleotides line up with TRBD2. Germline CDR1 is SGHRS and CDR2 is YFSETQ. Trimming cost V 0 bases and J 4 bases; bases outside gene matches: 4. This CDR3 is built from 14 residues. CDR3 region: CASSLDGGRYEQYF. The CDR3 DNA sequence: TGCGCCAGCAGCTTGGACGGCGGGAGATACGAGCAGTACTTC. The variable domain in full, completed from reference TRBV5-1 and TRBJ2-7, reads KAGVTQTPRYLIKTRGQQVTLSCSPISGHRSVSWYQQTPGQGLQFLFEYFSETQRNKGNFPGRFSGRQFSNSRSEMNVSTLELGDSALYLCASSLDGGRYEQYFGPGTRLTVT.

The rearrangement links TRBV18 to TRBJ2-5; D tentatively reads TRBD1 or TRBD2 (5 bases each). V lost 6 bases and J lost 5, with 7 bases in between. In germline, CDR1 is KGHSH, CDR2 LQKENI. This CDR3 comprises 11 residues. Here the CDR3 DNA reads TGTGCCAGCTCCGGGGCGGAGACCCAGTACTTC. The encoded protein is CASSGAETQYF.

The chain has TRBV7-9 and TRBJ2-1; 8 bases line up with TRBD2. The germline gives CDR1 SEHNR, CDR2 FQNEAQ (reference sequence). CDR3 length equals 17 residues. The V segment lost 2 bases and the J segment 3 bases; nucleotides outside the gene matches: 9. The CDR3 bases are TGTGCCAGCAGCTTACTCTCTGGGACTAGGTTCTACAATGAGCAGTTCTTC. Protein product: CASSLLSGTRFYNEQFF.

V is TRBV7-9 and J is TRBJ2-4; the D is unclear. Germline CDR1 and CDR2: SEHNR and FQNEAQ (reference sequence). CDR3 length equals 8 residues. With 5 bases removed from V and 15 bases from J, the gap between germline ends came to 5 bases. The CDR3 spells CASSPGYF. Here the CDR3 DNA reads TGTGCCAGCAGCCCTGGGTACTTC.

To note about this clone: This sample includes further DNA sequences coding for the same CDR3. The J gene is TRBJ2-3, the V gene TRBV5-4, with 8 bases that match TRBD1. This CDR3 spans 15 amino acids. V shed 0 bases, J shed 4 bases, and the junction held 4 bases outside the gene matches. Germline V lookup: CDR1 SGHNT, CDR2 YYREEE (reference sequence). Written as DNA, the CDR3 is TGTGCCAGCAGCTTGGTCAGGGGGCCGGCAGATACGCAGTATTTT. Amino acid sequence: CASSLVRGPADTQYF.

This rearrangement joins TRBV28 to TRBJ2-2; 10 positions match TRBD2. V trimming: 6 bases; J trimming: 6 bases; junction bases outside the gene matches: 10. CDR1 is MDHEN and CDR2 is SYDVKM in the germline V gene. The CDR3 consists of 16 residues. The CDR3 spells CASSLTSGIYPGELFF. Written as DNA, the CDR3 is TGTGCCAGCAGCCTAACTAGCGGGATTTACCCCGGGGAGCTGTTTTTT. The full variable domain, rest sourced from reference TRBV28 and TRBJ2-2, is DVKVTQSSRYLVKRTGEKVFLECVQDMDHENMFWYRQDPGLGLRLIYFSYDVKMKEKGDIPEGYSVSREKKERFSLILESASTNQTSMYLCASSLTSGIYPGELFFGEGSRLTVL.

J is TRBJ1-5 and V is TRBV18; tentative D call: TRBD1 (6 bases). Germline V gene data show CDR1 as KGHSH and CDR2 as LQKENI. The CDR3 contains 16 residues. With 3 bases removed from V and 3 bases from J, the gap between germline ends came to 15 bases. The CDR3 DNA sequence: TGTGCCAGCTCACCGTCGAACAGGGCCCCCAATCAGCCCCAGCATTTT. It specifies CASSPSNRAPNQPQHF.

The V and J genes are TRBV4-3 and TRBJ1-1; D remains ambiguous. The CDR3 covers 15 residues. V lost 0 bases and J lost 0, with 8 bases in between. CDR1 and CDR2 (germline): LGHNA, YSLEER. CDR3 sequence reads: CASSQEAGMNTEAFF. The DNA of the CDR3 is TGCGCCAGCAGCCAAGAAGCGGGGATGAACACTGAAGCTTTCTTT.